The text below deals with one TCR beta chain. The junction departs from the called germline gene at one end, perhaps through a read error. The germline V gene encodes CDR1 SNHLY and CDR2 FYNNEI. This CDR3 spans 12 amino acids. These data come from a study of siplizumab effects on memory and regulatory T cells. The table came from immunoSEQ multiplex PCR; TCRdb's copy has only in-frame clones and leaves some out. The sample gives 100,000 or so clones, just under 95% of which show up once; under 0.2% is in the top ten. V and J are TRBV2 and TRBJ2-1; no reliable D call. This TCR came from a human donor in good health. The sequenced material came from non-Treg CD4+ T cells sorted from blood. The CDR3 DNA sequence: TGTGCCAGCAGTGAATCGGGTAATGAGCTGTTCTTC. This encodes CASSESGNELFF.